These 26 T cell receptor beta chains originate from one sample sequenced in a study of CD8+ T cells in alopecia areata (dated by TCRdb to 2016 to 2019). The protocol used for the library was the immunoSEQ multiplex PCR assay. To provide template for TCR sequencing, every sample had RNA extracted and reverse transcribed into cDNA. In its TCRdb copy, this immuneACCESS table keeps in-frame sequences only and misses some clones. Where compared with another copy, unresolved V genes explain less than half of these, and the others have no known cause. Here the sample has 150,000 or so clones; roughly 44% occur a single time. The ten largest account for around 7% of the sample. The sequencing input was CD4+ T cells sorted from blood. The receptors stem from a human donor with alopecia areata.

This clone was counted only a few times. The V call is TRBV9, the J call TRBJ2-5; D unresolved. The germline gives CDR1 SGDLS, CDR2 YYNGEE. The length of the CDR3 is 12 residues. Trimming removed 3 bases at V and 7 bases at J, with 10 bases between. The CDR3 loop is CASSASLGTQYF. In DNA form, the CDR3 reads TGTGCCAGCAGCGCTTCCCTAGGGACCCAGTACTTC.

This clone showed up just a few times. The V call is TRBV10-3, the J call TRBJ2-7, with TRBD2 matching over 11 bases. V shed 7 bases, J shed 6 bases, and the junction held 11 bases outside the gene matches. CDR3 length: 15 amino acids. The V gene's germline CDR1 is ENHRY and CDR2 SYGVKD. The CDR3 reads CAITGTSGSGGEQYF. CDR3 in DNA: TGTGCCATCACCGGGACTAGCGGCAGCGGCGGCGAGCAGTACTTC.

This sequence joins TRBV11-2 and TRBJ2-6, with D possibly matching TRBD1 (6 bases). This CDR3 is built from 16 residues. The V gene's germline CDR1 is SGHAT and CDR2 FQNNGV. Deletions cut 0 bases from V and 4 bases from J, with 10 bases between. The CDR3 spells CASSLDGDRGANVLTF. The CDR3 coding sequence is TGTGCCAGCAGCTTAGACGGCGACAGGGGGGCCAACGTCCTGACTTTC.

The chain employs TRBV29-1 and TRBJ2-3; possibly TRBD1 for D (7 bases). Trimming left V 7 bases short and J 6 bases short, with 8 bases between. The CDR3 has 10 amino acids. In germline, CDR1 is SQVTM, CDR2 ANQGSEA. CDR3 nucleotides: TGCAGCGCAGGGGGGGATACGCAGTATTTT. This codes for CSAGGDTQYF.

This clone appeared a single time. The chain links TRBV6-5 to TRBJ1-1; no firm D call. Trimming removed 6 bases from V and 6 bases from J, with 17 bases in between. The CDR3 spans 14 residues. Germline V gene lookup returns CDR1 MNHEY and CDR2 SVGAGI. CDR3 sequence: CASSSVRRIAEAFF. CDR3 sequence (DNA): TGTGCCAGCAGCTCAGTGCGTAGGATAGCTGAAGCTTTCTTT.

The chain joins TRBV29-1 to TRBJ2-3; 10 bases line up with TRBD2. Germline-derived CDR1 and CDR2 are SQVTM and ANQGSEA. Trimming removed 4 bases from V and 5 bases from J; junction bases left unmatched: 9. The CDR3 is made up of 15 amino acids. Written as DNA, the CDR3 is TGCAGCGTTGGAAACCTAGCGGGAGTGGAAGATACGCAGTATTTT. Protein product: CSVGNLAGVEDTQYF.

This clone appeared once. The CDR3 spells CASSTGQGGETQYF. The DNA for the CDR3 is TGCGCCAGCAGCACGGGACAGGGCGGGGAGACCCAGTACTTC. The chain links TRBV5-1 to TRBJ2-5; TRBD1 matches at 9 bases. The CDR3 is made up of 14 amino acids. The germline CDR1 and CDR2 sequences are SGHRS and YFSETQ. After removal of 4 bases from V and 5 bases from J, the junction contained 6 bases not matched to a gene.

The rearrangement uses TRBV30 and TRBJ2-1; 9 nucleotides match TRBD2. V lost 8 bases, J lost 4 bases, and 9 bases stayed unmatched. The CDR3 totals 14 residues. Germline V gene data show CDR1 as GTSNPN and CDR2 as SVGIG (reference sequence). CDR3 DNA: TGTGCCCGCGGGAGGGACAGTCTTTACAATGAGCAGTTCTTC. It is translated as CARGRDSLYNEQFF.

A single count supports this clone. The genes are TRBV5-1 and TRBJ2-2, with a possible D match to TRBD1 (5 bases). CDR3 length equals 13 residues. Germline loops: CDR1 SGHRS, CDR2 YFSETQ. V shed 2 bases and J shed 5 bases, with 7 bases lying between them. CDR3 amino acids: CASSLGETGELFF. In nucleotides, the CDR3 is TGCGCCAGCAGCTTAGGGGAAACCGGGGAGCTGTTTTTT.

This clone was counted only a few times. The V and J genes are TRBV6-5 and TRBJ2-7; weak D call: TRBD1 (5 bases). Trimming stripped 6 bases from V and 3 bases from J, with 15 bases between. The germline CDR1 and CDR2 sequences are MNHEY and SVGAGI. The CDR3 runs to 14 residues. The CDR3 loop is CASRKVTADYEQYF. The CDR3 coding sequence is TGTGCCAGCAGAAAAGTGACAGCTGACTACGAGCAGTACTTC.

This CDR3 is CASTHRSSPTGTLYEQYF. The CDR3 coding sequence is TGTGCCAGCACCCACCGCAGCTCCCCCACGGGAACACTCTACGAGCAGTACTTC. The chain carries TRBV7-9 and TRBJ2-7, with a weak D call TRBD2 (5 bases). V lost 7 bases and J 3 bases, leaving 28 bases between the germline ends. CDR1 and CDR2 from the germline V gene are SEHNR and FQNEAQ (reference sequence). This CDR3 spans 18 amino acids.

This clone was counted a few times. The sample holds other DNA sequences that translate to the same CDR3. The chain carries TRBV28 and TRBJ1-2, with D unclear. Trimming left V 2 bases short and J 3 bases short, with 4 bases between. The CDR3 runs 12 residues. Per germline, CDR1 MDHEN and CDR2 SYDVKM. The CDR3 is CASSLRDYGYTF. CDR3 in DNA: TGTGCCAGCAGTTTACGGGACTATGGCTACACCTTC.

This chain joins TRBV2 and TRBJ2-2; a possible D gene is TRBD2 (7 bases). CDR1 is SNHLY, CDR2 FYNNEI, per germline. This CDR3 comprises 12 residues. The V end was cut by 7 bases, the J end by 10 bases, with 13 bases between. The CDR3 here is CASNDRGAELFF. CDR3 nucleotide sequence: TGTGCCAGCAATGACCGGGGGGCGGAGCTGTTTTTT.

The chain carries TRBV29-1 and TRBJ2-7; 7 bases line up with TRBD2. The ends lost 4 bases at V and 2 bases at J; junction bases unmatched: 8. This CDR3 contains 14 residues. Germline V gene sequence: CDR1 SQVTM, CDR2 ANQGSEA. CDR3 region: CSVGSKLAAYEQYF. The CDR3 coding sequence is TGCAGCGTTGGTTCGAAGCTAGCGGCCTACGAGCAGTACTTC.

The chain employs TRBV28 and TRBJ2-7; D is undetermined. The CDR3 is 12 residues long. From germline, CDR1 is MDHEN and CDR2 SYDVKM. V lost 5 bases to trimming and J lost 3 bases, with 8 bases between them. The CDR3 region is CASSLGLYEQYF. CDR3 nucleotides: TGTGCCAGCAGTCTTGGCCTCTACGAGCAGTACTTC. The whole variable domain, remainder taken from reference TRBV28 and TRBJ2-7, is DVKVTQSSRYLVKRTGEKVFLECVQDMDHENMFWYRQDPGLGLRLIYFSYDVKMKEKGDIPEGYSVSREKKERFSLILESASTNQTSMYLCASSLGLYEQYFGPGTRLTVT.

The rearrangement links TRBV7-2 to TRBJ2-1, with a tentative D call TRBD2 (6 bases). This CDR3 has 16 residues. The V gene lost 5 bases and the J gene lost 4 bases, with 18 bases spanning the gap. Germline CDR1 SGHTA, CDR2 FQGNSA. The CDR3 loop is CASSQGAGIEYNEQFF. The CDR3 DNA reads TGTGCCAGCAGCCAAGGGGCGGGAATCGAATACAATGAGCAGTTCTTC.

This clone came up a few times. The chain recombines TRBV7-8 with TRBJ2-6; D gene ambiguous. The V end lost 4 bases, the J end lost 2 bases, and 15 bases lay between the germline ends. This CDR3 has 17 amino acids. Germline V gene data show CDR1 as SGHVS and CDR2 as FQNEAQ. The CDR3 loop is CASSSGRTGPGANVLTF. The DNA of the CDR3 is TGTGCCAGCAGCTCTGGACGTACCGGACCTGGGGCCAACGTCCTGACTTTC. Full variable domain (outside the CDR3, taken from reference TRBV7-8 and TRBJ2-6): GAGVSQSPRYKVAKRGQDVALRCDPISGHVSLFWYQQALGQGPEFLTYFQNEAQLDKSGLPSDRFFAERPEGSVSTLKIQRTQQEDSAVYLCASSSGRTGPGANVLTFGAGSRLTVL.

V gene TRBV13 combines with J gene TRBJ2-7, with 7 bases identical to TRBD2. This CDR3 has 15 amino acids. The ends lost 6 bases at V and 5 bases at J; junction bases unmatched: 13. Looked up from germline, CDR1 is PRHDT and CDR2 is FYEKMQ (reference sequence). The CDR3 region is CASSGAGTTGDEQYF. The DNA of the CDR3 is TGTGCCAGCAGTGGAGCCGGGACTACCGGGGACGAGCAGTACTTC.

CDR3 sequence: CACSRGPRETQYF. The CDR3 DNA reads as TGTGCCTGTTCTAGGGGCCCCCGGGAGACCCAGTACTTC. This sequence joins TRBV30 and TRBJ2-5; a possible D gene is TRBD1 (5 bases). The V and J ends lost 6 bases and 5 bases respectively, with 16 bases between them. This CDR3 contains 13 residues. From germline, CDR1 is GTSNPN and CDR2 SVGIG (reference sequence).

The sample holds one count of this clone. This chain uses TRBV30 with TRBJ1-2; 8 bases are shared with TRBD1. The CDR3 spans 14 residues. Per the germline V gene, CDR1 is GTSNPN and CDR2 is SVGIG (reference sequence). Unmatched junction bases numbered 9, after V lost 4 bases and J lost 5 bases. The CDR3 coding sequence is TGTGCCTGGAAGAGAGACAGGGGCGGATATGGCTACACCTTC. Residues: CAWKRDRGGYGYTF. Complete variable domain (other parts from reference TRBV30 and TRBJ1-2): SQTIHQWPATLVQPVGSPLSLECTVEGTSNPNLYWYRQAAGRGLQLLFYSVGIGQISSEVPQNLSASRPQDRQFILSSKKLLLSDSGFYLCAWKRDRGGYGYTFGSGTRLTVV.

The chain is built from TRBV28 and TRBJ1-5, with D uncertain. Per the germline V gene, CDR1 is MDHEN and CDR2 is SYDVKM. The germline V and J ends were trimmed by 2 bases and 11 bases, with 7 bases remaining between them. This CDR3 is 11 amino acids long. CDR3 region: CASSLREAQHF. The CDR3 DNA is TGTGCCAGCAGTTTACGCGAGGCCCAGCATTTT.

The chain uses TRBV29-1 and TRBJ1-4; 7 bases are shared with TRBD1. The CDR3 spans 12 residues. V lost 6 bases, J lost 7 bases, and 5 bases stayed unmatched. Germline CDR1 SQVTM, CDR2 ANQGSEA. In DNA form, the CDR3 reads TGCAGCGTAGACAGGGCTAGTGAAAAACTGTTTTTT. Residues: CSVDRASEKLFF.

The CDR3 DNA reads TGTGCCAGCAGCTTGTCTTTGTTGCGGAACACAGATACGCAGTATTTT. This gives the protein CASSLSLLRNTDTQYF. V and J are TRBV5-6 and TRBJ2-3; D is unclear. This CDR3 has 16 residues. Per the germline V gene, CDR1 is SGHDT and CDR2 is YYEEEE. V was cut by 1 base and J by 2 bases, with 14 bases left in between. Full variable domain (rest looked up from reference TRBV5-6 and TRBJ2-3): DAGVTQSPTHLIKTRGQQVTLRCSPKSGHDTVSWYQQALGQGPQFIFQYYEEEERQRGNFPDRFSGHQFPNYSSELNVNALLLGDSALYLCASSLSLLRNTDTQYFGPGTRLTVL.

The chain carries TRBV2 and TRBJ2-3, with 9 bases fitting TRBD2. V lost 2 bases and J lost 3; bases outside the gene matches: 9. Germline-derived CDR1 and CDR2 are SNHLY and FYNNEI. The CDR3 length is 17 residues. This CDR3 is CASSERGRAGGTDTQYF. Written as DNA, the CDR3 is TGTGCCAGCAGTGAACGAGGGCGTGCGGGAGGGACAGATACGCAGTATTTT.

The V and J genes are TRBV2 and TRBJ2-3; D is ambiguous. The CDR3 loop spans 14 amino acids. The germline CDR1 and CDR2 sequences are SNHLY and FYNNEI. V lost 6 bases and J lost 6, with 16 bases in between. The chain's CDR3 is CASRVVLVPDTQYF. DNA for the CDR3: TGTGCCAGCAGGGTAGTTTTAGTCCCCGATACGCAGTATTTT.

In this sample, this clone turned up a few times. This chain connects TRBV4-1 to TRBJ2-3; D gene ambiguous. Trimming removed 1 base at V and 5 bases at J, with 4 bases between. Per germline, CDR1 MGHRA and CDR2 YSYEKL. The CDR3 totals 12 residues. The CDR3, as DNA: TGCGCCAGCAGCCAAGTTTTAGATACGCAGTATTTT. Its protein is CASSQVLDTQYF.